This T cell receptor beta chain derives from a study of T cells in Graves' hyperthyroidism and ophthalmopathy. CDR1 and CDR2 (germline): DFQATT, SNEGSKA (reference sequence). The ends were cut back, 6 bases at V and 3 bases at J, with 12 bases in the middle. The CDR3 spans 12 residues. This clonotype came up many times. RNA transcripts served as the template for amplifying TCR beta CDR3 regions. HTBI primers were employed in a first-round RT-PCR of the TCR CDR3. TCRdb independently ran MiXCR on the multiplex PCR reads; one entry per CDR3 protein. The sample includes about 340,000 distinct CDR3 sequences, roughly 23% seen only once; the top ten take 50%.

The sample comprised blood. The chain couples TRBV20-1 to TRBJ2-7; D ambiguous. The source is a woman aged 45 to 65 with Graves' hyperthyroidism. CDR3 coding DNA: TGCAGTGCGCCAGACATAGGCTACGAGCAGTACTTC. Translating gives CSAPDIGYEQYF.